A single sample is the source of the 3 T cell receptor beta chains below, sequenced in a study of a mutant IDH1 vaccine in newly diagnosed glioma. The time point: week 11, during vaccination. Vaccine doses each comprised 300 ug of mutant IDH1 20-mer peptide, with topical imiquimod. For these receptors, no antigen is known. The protocol was immunoSEQ multiplex PCR, while the TCRdb copy is restricted to in-frame clones and leaves out a portion. The sample shows about 110,000 clones, 75% to 90% of them seen only once. The material sequenced was PBMCs, taken from a glioma patient whose treatment included an IDH1 peptide vaccine. These receptor sequences come from a woman between 45 and 65 years old with glioma.

This chain links TRBV6-5 with TRBJ2-5; TRBD2 agrees at 8 bases. Trimming at V came to 6 bases and at J to 2 bases, leaving 8 bases not matched to a gene. This CDR3 spans 15 amino acids. Germline lookup yields CDR1 MNHEY and CDR2 SVGAGI. DNA of the CDR3: TGTGCCAGCAGCCAGCCTACTAGCGGACAAGAGACCCAGTACTTC. It yields the protein CASSQPTSGQETQYF.

The V and J genes are TRBV6-1 and TRBJ1-2; 7 bases map to TRBD1. This CDR3 comprises 14 residues. The V and J ends lost 7 bases and 5 bases, in that order; junction bases with no gene match: 10. Germline loops: CDR1 MNHNS, CDR2 SASEGT. CDR3 sequence: CASNPDRAWYGYTF. As DNA, the CDR3 is TGTGCCAGCAACCCCGACAGGGCTTGGTATGGCTACACCTTC.

The chain carries TRBV11-2 and TRBJ2-7; no clear D. The V and J ends lost 0 bases and 3 bases respectively, with 9 bases between them. The CDR3 consists of 14 residues. Germline CDR1 and CDR2: SGHAT and FQNNGV. Here the CDR3 DNA reads TGTGCCAGCAGCTTAGATGGGAAAGACTACGAGCAGTACTTC. Translating gives CASSLDGKDYEQYF.